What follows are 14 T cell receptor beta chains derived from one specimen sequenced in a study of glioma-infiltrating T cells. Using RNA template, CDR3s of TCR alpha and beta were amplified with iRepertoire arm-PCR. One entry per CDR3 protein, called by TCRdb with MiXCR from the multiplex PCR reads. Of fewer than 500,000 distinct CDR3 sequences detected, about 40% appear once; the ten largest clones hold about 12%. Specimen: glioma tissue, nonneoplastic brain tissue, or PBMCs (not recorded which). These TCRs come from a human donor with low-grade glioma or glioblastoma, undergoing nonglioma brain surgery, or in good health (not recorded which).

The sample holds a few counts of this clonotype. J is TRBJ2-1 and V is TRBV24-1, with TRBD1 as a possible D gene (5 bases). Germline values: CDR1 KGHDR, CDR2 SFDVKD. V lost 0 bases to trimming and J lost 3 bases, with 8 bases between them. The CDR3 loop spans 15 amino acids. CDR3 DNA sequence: TGTGCCACCAGTGATTTGTCCAGGGACTACAATGAGCAGTTCTTC. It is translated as CATSDLSRDYNEQFF.

This CDR3 reads CASSQDPRPSDIQYF. Here the CDR3 DNA reads TGTGCCAGCAGCCAAGATCCAAGACCGAGTGACATTCAGTACTTC. The chain joins TRBV6-6 to TRBJ2-4; no firm D call. There are 15 residues in the CDR3. V was trimmed by 6 bases and J by 8 bases, leaving 20 bases between them. CDR1 is MNHNY, CDR2 SVGAGI, per germline (reference sequence).

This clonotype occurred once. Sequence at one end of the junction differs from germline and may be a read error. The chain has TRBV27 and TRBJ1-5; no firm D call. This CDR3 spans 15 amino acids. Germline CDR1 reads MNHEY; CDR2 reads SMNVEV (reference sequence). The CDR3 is CASSLQEAIYQPKHF. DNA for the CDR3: TGTGCCAGCAGTCTCCAGGAGGCGATCTATCAGCCCAAGCATTTT.

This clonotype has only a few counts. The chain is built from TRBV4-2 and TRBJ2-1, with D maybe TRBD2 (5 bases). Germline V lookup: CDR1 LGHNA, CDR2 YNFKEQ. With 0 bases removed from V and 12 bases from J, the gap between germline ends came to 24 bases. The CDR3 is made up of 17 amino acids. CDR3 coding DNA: TGTGCCAGCAGCCAAGAAAGCGGTCTCTCTATCGGGTGGGGGCAGTTCTTC. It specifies CASSQESGLSIGWGQFF.

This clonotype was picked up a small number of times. In nucleotides, the CDR3 is TGCAGTGCGTACCACCAAGGACAGGGGCGTCTCGAGCAGTACTTC. Its protein is CSAYHQGQGRLEQYF. The chain has TRBV20-1 and TRBJ2-7; 9 nucleotides line up with TRBD1. CDR1 DFQATT and CDR2 SNEGSKA come from the germline V gene (reference sequence). With 6 bases clipped from V and 6 bases from J, the junction kept 15 bases outside the gene matches. CDR3 size: 15 residues.

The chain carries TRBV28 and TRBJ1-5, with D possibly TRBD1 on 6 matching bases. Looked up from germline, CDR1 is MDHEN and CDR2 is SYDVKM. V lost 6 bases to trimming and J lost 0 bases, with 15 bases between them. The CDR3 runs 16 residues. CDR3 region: CASSPGTFDSNQPQHF. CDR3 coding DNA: TGTGCCAGCAGCCCCGGGACATTTGATAGCAATCAGCCCCAGCATTTT.

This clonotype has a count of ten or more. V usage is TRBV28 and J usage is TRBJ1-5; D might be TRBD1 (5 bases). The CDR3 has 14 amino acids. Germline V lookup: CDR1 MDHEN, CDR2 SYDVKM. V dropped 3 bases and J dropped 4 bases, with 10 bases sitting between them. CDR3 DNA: TGTGCCAGCAGTTTCGTCCAGGGAAATCAGCCCCAGCATTTT. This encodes CASSFVQGNQPQHF. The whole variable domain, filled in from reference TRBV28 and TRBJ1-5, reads DVKVTQSSRYLVKRTGEKVFLECVQDMDHENMFWYRQDPGLGLRLIYFSYDVKMKEKGDIPEGYSVSREKKERFSLILESASTNQTSMYLCASSFVQGNQPQHFGDGTRLSIL.

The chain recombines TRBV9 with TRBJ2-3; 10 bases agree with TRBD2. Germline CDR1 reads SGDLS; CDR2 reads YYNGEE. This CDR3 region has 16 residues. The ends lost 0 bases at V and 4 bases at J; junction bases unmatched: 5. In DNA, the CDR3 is TGTGCCAGCAGCGTAGCAGCTAGCGGGAGTGCAGATACGCAGTATTTT. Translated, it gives CASSVAASGSADTQYF.

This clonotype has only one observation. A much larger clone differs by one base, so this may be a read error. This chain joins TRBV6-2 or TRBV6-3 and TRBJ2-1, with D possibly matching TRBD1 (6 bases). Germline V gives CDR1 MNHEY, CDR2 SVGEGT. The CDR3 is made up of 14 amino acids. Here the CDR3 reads CASNELGDINKQFF. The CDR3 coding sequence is TGTGCCAGCAACGAACTAGGGGACATCAATAAGCAGTTCTTC.

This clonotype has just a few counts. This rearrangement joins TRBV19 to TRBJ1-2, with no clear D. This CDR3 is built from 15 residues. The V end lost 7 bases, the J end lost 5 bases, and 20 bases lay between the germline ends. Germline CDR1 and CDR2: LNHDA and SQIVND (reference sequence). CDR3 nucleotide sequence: TGTGCCAGTACTCGGTTCGCGGGAACCCTGTATGGCTACACCTTC. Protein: CASTRFAGTLYGYTF.

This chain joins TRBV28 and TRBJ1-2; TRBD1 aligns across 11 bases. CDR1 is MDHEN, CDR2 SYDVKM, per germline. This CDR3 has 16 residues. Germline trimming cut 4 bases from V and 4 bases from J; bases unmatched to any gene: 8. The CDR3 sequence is CASSSTRTGGRYGYTF. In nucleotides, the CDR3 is TGTGCCAGCAGTTCCACCCGGACAGGGGGCCGCTATGGCTACACCTTC.

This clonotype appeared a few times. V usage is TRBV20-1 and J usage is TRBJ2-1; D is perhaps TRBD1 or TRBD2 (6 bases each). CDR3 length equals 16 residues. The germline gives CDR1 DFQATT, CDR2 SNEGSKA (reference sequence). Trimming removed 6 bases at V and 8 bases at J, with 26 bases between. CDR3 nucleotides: TGCAGTGCCTCGTCGGGGGCGACCCCGCAAGTTCATGAGCAGTTCTTC. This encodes CSASSGATPQVHEQFF.

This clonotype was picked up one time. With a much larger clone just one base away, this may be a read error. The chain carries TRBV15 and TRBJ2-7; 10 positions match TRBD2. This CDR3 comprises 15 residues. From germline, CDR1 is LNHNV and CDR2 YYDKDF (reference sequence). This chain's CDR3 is CATSRASGSSYGQYF. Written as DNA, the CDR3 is TGTGCCACCAGCAGAGCTAGCGGGAGCTCCTACGGGCAGTACTTC.

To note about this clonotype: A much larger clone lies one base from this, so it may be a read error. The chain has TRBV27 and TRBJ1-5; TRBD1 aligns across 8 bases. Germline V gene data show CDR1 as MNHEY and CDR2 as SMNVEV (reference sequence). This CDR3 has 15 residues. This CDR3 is CASSLQGAWNHPQHF. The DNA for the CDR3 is TGTGCCAGCAGTTTACAGGGGGCTTGGAATCATCCCCAGCATTTT.